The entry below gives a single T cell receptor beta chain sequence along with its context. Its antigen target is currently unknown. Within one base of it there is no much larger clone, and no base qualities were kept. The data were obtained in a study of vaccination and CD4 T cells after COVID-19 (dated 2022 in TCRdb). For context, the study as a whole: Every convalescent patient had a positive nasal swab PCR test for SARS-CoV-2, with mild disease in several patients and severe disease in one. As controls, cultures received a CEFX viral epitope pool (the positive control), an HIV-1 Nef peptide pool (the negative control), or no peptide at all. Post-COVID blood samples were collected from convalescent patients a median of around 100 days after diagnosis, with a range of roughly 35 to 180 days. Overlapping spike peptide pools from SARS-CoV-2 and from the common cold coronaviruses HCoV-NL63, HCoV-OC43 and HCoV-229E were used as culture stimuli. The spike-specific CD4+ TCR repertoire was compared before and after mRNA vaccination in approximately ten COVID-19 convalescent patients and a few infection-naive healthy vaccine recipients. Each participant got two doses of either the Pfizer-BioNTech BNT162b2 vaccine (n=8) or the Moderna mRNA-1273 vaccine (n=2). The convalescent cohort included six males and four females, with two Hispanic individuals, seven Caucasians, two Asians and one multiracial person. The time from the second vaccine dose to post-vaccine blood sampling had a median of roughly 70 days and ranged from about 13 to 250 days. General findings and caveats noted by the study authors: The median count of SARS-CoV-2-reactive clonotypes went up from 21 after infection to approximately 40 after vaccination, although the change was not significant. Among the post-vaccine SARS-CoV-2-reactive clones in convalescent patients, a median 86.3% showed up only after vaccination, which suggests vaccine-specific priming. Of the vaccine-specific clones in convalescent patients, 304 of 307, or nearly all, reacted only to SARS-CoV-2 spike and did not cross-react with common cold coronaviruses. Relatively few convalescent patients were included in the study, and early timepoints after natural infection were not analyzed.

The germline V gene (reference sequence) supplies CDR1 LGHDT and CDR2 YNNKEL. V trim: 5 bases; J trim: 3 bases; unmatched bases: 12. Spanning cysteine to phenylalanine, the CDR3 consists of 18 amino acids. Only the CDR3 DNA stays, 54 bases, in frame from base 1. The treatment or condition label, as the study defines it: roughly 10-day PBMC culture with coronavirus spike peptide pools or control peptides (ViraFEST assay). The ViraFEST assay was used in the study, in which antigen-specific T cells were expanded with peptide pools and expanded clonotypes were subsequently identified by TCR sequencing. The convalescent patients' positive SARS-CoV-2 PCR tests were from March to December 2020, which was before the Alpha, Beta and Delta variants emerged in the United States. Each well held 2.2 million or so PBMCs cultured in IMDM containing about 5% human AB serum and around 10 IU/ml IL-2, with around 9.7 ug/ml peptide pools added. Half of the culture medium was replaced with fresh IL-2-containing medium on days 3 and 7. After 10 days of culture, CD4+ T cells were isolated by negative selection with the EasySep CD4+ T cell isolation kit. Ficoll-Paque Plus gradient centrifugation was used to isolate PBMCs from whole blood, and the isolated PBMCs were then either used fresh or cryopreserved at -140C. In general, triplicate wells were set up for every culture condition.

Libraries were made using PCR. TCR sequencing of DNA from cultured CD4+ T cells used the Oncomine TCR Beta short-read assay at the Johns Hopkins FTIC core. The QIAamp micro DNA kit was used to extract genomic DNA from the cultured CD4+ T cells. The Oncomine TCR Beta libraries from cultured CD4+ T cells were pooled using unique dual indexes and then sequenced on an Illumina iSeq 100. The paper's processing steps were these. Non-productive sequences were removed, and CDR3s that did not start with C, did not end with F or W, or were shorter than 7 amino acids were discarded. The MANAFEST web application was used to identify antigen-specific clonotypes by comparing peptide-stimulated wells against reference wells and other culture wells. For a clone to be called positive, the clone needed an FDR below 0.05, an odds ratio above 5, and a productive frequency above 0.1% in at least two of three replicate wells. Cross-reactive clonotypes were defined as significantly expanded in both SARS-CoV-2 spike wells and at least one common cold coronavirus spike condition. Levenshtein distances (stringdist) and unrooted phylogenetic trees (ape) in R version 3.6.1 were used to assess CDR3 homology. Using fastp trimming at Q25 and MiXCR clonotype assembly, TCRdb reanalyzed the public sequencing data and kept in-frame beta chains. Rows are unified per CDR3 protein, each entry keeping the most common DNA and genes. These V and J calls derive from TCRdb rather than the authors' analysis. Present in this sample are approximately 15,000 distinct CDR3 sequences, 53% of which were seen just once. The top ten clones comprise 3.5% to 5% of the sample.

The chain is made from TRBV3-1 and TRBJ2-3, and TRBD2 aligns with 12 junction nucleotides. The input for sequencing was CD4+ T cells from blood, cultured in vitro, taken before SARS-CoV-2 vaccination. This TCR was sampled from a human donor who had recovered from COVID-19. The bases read TGTGCCAGCAGCGGGGGGCCCTCTAGCGGGGGGGCAACAGATACGCAGTATTTT. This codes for CASSGGPSSGGATDTQYF.